This T cell receptor (beta chain) was sequenced for a study of T cell responses to AZD1222 COVID-19 vaccine (dated by TCRdb to the early 2020s). Notes on the research overall: TCR sequencing was performed for about 250 trial participants, of whom approximately 200 were given two doses of AZD1222 and 26 were given two doses of MenACWY control vaccine. Trial participants were enrolled by age into subgroups of 18-55, 56-69 and 70-plus years, and about 150, 27 and 61 TCR-sequenced participants, respectively, were included in these subgroups. Study-level results and caveats: The 56-69-year group was small, and its depth increase did not reach significance, likely because of low power. Because no samples from the day 14 peak response were available, repertoires could be characterized only after the peak T cell response. Conclusions about previously exposed vaccinees are limited because only a handful of AZD1222 recipients were SARS-CoV-2 seropositive at baseline. Most participants were white British and females outnumbered males, and the authors suggested that clonal diversity may have been underestimated. The whole spike protein was spanned by vaccine-associated CD4 TCRs, and dominant responses were seen in regions 160-218 and 743-854. A significant rise in spike-specific TCR breadth and depth was observed after two AZD1222 doses relative to day 0 and relative to MenACWY recipients. Epitopes outside the regions mutated in the B.1.351 and B.1.1.7 variants were reportedly recognized by nearly half of the unique spike-specific TCRs.

The label giving this sample's time point can be read as: baseline before first vaccination. What the treatment or condition label conveys for this sample: meningococcal conjugate vaccine given as trial control. The vaccinee samples were drawn from two UK trials, COV001 and COV002, one of which was a single-blind randomized controlled phase 2/3 trial testing AZD1222 (ChAdOx1 nCoV-19) in healthy adults. For TCRbeta chain sequencing, PBMC samples were collected from trial participants at day 0 and at day 28 after the second dose. The CDR3 regions of human TCRbeta chains were subjected to immunosequencing. The study's processing was this. Repertoire TCRs were matched against a reference library of SARS-CoV-2-specific TCRs generated with the MIRA antigen-specificity platform. Breadth was defined as the fraction of unique TCRs that were SARS-CoV-2-associated, and depth was defined as the fraction of total T cells that were SARS-CoV-2-associated. Using the MIRA data, every spike-specific TCR was mapped to the spike region that the TCR reacted to and assigned to either a CD4 or a CD8 class. Log10-transformed breadth and depth values were compared by one-way ANOVA with Sidak's multiple comparisons tests. Sourced from immuneACCESS, this table was stored by TCRdb with only in-frame sequences that have V and J called. A share of the clones is absent; for the studies checked, an unresolved V gene accounts for under half, and the remainder has no known explanation. V, J and clone size were drawn from that table, and D and trimming were deduced from the DNA. The sample table contains roughly 200,000 clones; only one count was recorded for roughly 91% of them. The ten largest clones take up less than 1.2% of the sample.

A note on this clone: Its cognate antigen has yet to be identified. Nothing much larger sits one base from this clone, and base qualities are not available.

V loses 7 bases at its end and J loses 3 bases; junction bases beyond the gene matches: 13. Reading the germline V gene (reference sequence) gives CDR1 LNHDA and CDR2 SQIVND. The CDR3 holds 16 amino acids from the cysteine to the phenylalanine. CDR3 DNA is the only sequence kept; it has 48 bases, read in frame from the first base. This material consisted of peripheral blood, taken on day 0 of MenACWY control vaccination. The sequence came from an adult in good health. The chain couples TRBV19 to TRBJ2-3; 7 central nucleotides agree with TRBD1. The nucleotide sequence is TGTGCCAGTATGCCGAGGCCGGGACAGCGTACAGATACGCAGTATTTT. It is translated as CASMPRPGQRTDTQYF.